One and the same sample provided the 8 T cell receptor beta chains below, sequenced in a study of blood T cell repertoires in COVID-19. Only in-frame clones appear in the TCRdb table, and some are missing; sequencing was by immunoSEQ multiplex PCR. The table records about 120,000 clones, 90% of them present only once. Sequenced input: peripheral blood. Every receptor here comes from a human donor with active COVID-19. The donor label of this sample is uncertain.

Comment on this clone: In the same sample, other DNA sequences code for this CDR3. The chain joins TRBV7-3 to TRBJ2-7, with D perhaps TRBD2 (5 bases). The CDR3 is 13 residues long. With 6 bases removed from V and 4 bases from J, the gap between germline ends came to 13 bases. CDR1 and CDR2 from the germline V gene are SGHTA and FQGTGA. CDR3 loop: CASSSSGGYEQYF. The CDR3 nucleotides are TGTGCCAGCAGTTCGTCGGGCGGGTACGAGCAGTACTTC.

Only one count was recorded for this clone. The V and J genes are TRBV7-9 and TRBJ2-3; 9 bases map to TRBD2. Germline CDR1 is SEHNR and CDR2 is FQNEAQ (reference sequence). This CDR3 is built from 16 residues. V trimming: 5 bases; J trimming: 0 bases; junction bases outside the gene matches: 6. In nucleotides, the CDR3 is TGTGCCAGCAGCCTTCGCGGGGGGGCAAGCACAGATACGCAGTATTTT. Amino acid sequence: CASSLRGGASTDTQYF.

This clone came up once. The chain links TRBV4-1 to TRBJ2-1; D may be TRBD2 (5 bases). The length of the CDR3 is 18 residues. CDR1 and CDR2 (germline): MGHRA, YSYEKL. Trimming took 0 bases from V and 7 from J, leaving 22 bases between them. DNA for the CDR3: TGCGCCAGCAGCCAAGATCCCCCAAAGGCTGGACCGGGGAATGAGCAGTTCTTC. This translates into CASSQDPPKAGPGNEQFF.

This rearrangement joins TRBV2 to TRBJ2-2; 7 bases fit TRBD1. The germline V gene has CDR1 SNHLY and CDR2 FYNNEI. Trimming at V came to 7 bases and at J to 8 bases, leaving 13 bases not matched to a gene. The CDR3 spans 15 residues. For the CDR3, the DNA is TGTGCCAGCAACCTACTAGGGACAGCTAAAGGGGAGCTGTTTTTT. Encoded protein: CASNLLGTAKGELFF.

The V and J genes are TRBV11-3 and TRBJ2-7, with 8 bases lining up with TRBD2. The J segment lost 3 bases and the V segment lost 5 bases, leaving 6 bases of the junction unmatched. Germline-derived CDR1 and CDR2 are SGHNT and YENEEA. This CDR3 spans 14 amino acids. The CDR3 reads CASSLSGENYEQYF. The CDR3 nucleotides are TGTGCCAGCAGCCTTAGCGGGGAAAACTACGAGCAGTACTTC.

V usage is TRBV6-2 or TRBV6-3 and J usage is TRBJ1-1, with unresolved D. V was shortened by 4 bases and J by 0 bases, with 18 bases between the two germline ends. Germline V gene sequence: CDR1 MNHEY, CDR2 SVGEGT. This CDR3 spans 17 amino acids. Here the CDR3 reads CASSSRVRGAMNTEAFF. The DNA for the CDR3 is TGTGCCAGCAGTTCTCGGGTAAGAGGAGCCATGAACACTGAAGCTTTCTTT.

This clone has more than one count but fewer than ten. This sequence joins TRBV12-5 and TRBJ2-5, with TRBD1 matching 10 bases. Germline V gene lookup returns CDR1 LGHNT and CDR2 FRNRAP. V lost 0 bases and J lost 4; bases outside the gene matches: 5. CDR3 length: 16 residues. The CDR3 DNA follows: TGTGCTAGTGGTTTGGTACTGGGGGACAGGGGAGAGACCCAGTACTTC. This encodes CASGLVLGDRGETQYF.

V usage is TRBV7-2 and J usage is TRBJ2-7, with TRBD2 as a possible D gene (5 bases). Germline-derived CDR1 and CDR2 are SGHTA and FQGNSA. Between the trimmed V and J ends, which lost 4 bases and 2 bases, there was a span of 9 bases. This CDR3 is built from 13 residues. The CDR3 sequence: CASSSGNPYEQYF. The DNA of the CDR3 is TGTGCCAGCAGCTCCGGGAATCCCTACGAGCAGTACTTC. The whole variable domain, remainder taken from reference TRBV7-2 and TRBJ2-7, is GAGVSQSPSNKVTEKGKDVELRCDPISGHTALYWYRQSLGQGLEFLIYFQGNSAPDKSGLPSDRFSAERTGGSVSTLTIQRTQQEDSAVYLCASSSGNPYEQYFGPGTRLTVT.